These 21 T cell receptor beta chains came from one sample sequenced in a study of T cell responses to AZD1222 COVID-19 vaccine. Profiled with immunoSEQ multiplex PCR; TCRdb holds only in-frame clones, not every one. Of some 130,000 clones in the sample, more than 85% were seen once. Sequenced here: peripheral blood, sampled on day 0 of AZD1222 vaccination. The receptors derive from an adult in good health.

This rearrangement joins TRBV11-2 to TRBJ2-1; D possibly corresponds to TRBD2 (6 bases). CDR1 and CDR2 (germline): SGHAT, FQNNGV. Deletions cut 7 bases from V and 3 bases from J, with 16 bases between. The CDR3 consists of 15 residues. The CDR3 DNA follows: TGTGCCAGCACCTTTCGGGGACTCTACTACAATGAGCAGTTCTTC. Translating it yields CASTFRGLYYNEQFF. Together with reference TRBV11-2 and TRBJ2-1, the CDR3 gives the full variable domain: EAGVAQSPRYKIIEKRQSVAFWCNPISGHATLYWYQQILGQGPKLLIQFQNNGVVDDSQLPKDRFSAERLKGVDSTLKIQPAKLEDSAVYLCASTFRGLYYNEQFFGPGTRLTVL.

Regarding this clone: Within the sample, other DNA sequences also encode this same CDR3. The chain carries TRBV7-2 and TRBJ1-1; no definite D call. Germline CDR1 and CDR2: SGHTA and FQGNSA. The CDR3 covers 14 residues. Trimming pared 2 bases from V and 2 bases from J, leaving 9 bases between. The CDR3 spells CASSLPGSNTEAFF. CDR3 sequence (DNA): TGTGCCAGCAGCTTACCGGGTTCCAACACTGAAGCTTTCTTT.

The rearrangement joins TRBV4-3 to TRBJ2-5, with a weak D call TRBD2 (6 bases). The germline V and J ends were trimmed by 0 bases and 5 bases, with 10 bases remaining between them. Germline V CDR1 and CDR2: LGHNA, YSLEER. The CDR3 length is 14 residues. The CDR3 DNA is TGCGCCAGCAGCCAAGATCGGGGGAGGGAGACCCAGTACTTC. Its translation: CASSQDRGRETQYF.

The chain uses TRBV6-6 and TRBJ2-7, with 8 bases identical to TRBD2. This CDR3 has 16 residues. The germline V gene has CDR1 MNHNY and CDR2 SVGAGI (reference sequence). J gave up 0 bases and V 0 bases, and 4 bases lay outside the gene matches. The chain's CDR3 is CASSYSKSGSSYEQYF. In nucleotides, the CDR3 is TGTGCCAGCAGTTACTCGAAGAGCGGGAGCTCCTACGAGCAGTACTTC.

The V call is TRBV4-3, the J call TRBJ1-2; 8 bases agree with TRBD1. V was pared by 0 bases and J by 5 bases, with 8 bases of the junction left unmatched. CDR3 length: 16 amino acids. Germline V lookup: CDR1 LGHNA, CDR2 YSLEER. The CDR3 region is CASSQDWAGGVYGYTF. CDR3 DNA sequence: TGCGCCAGCAGCCAAGATTGGGCAGGGGGCGTTTATGGCTACACCTTC.

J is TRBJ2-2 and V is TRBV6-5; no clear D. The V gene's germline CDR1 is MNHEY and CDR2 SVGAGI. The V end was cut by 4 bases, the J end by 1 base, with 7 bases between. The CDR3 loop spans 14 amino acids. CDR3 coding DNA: TGTGCCAGCAGTTTAACCGGGAACACCGGGGAGCTGTTTTTT. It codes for CASSLTGNTGELFF.

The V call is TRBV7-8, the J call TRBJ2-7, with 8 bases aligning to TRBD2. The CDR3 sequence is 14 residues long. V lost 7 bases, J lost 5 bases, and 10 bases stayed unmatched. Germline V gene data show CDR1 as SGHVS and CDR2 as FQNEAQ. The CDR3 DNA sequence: TGTGCCAGCACCTCCAGAGCGGGAGAGAACGAGCAGTACTTC. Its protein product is CASTSRAGENEQYF.

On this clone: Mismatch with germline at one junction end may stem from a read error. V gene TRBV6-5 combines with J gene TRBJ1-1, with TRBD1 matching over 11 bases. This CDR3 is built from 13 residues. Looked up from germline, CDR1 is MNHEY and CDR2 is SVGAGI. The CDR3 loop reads CRTGGRVNTEAFF. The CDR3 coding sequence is TGCCGGACAGGGGGCCGAGTGAACACTGAAGCTTTCTTT.

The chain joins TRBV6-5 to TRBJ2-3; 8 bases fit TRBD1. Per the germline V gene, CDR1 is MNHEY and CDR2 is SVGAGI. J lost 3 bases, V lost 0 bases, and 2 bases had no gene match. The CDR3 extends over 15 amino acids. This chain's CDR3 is CASSYSGTGTDTQYF. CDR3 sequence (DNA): TGTGCCAGCAGTTACTCGGGGACAGGAACAGATACGCAGTATTTT.

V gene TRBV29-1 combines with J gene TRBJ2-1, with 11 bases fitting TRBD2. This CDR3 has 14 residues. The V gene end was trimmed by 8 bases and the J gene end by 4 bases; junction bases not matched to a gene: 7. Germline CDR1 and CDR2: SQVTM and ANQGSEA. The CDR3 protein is CSSEGLAVYNEQFF. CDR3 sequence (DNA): TGCAGCTCCGAGGGACTAGCGGTTTACAATGAGCAGTTCTTC.

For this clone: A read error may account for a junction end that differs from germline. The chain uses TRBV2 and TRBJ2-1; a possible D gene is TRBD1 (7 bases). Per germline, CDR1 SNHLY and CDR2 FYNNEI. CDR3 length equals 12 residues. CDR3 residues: CASTRDRTGALF. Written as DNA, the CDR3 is TGTGCCAGCACCAGGGACAGAACGGGGGCTCTCTTC. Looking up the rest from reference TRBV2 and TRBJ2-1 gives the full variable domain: EPEVTQTPSHQVTQMGQEVILRCVPISNHLYFYWYRQILGQKVEFLVSFYNNEISEKSEIFDDQFSVERPDGSNFTLKIRSTKLEDSAMYFCASTRDRTGALFGPGTRLTVL.

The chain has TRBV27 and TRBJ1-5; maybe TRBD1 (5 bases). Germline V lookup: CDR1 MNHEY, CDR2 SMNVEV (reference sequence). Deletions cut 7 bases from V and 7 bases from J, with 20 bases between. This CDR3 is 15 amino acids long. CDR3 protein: CASTLRPGPEQPQHF. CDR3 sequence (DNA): TGTGCCAGCACCTTACGTCCGGGACCCGAGCAGCCCCAGCATTTT.

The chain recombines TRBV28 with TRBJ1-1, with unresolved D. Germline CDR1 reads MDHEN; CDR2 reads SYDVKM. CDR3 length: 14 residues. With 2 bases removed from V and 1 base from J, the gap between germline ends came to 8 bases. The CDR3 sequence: CASSLLGENTEAFF. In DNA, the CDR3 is TGTGCCAGCAGTTTACTTGGGGAGAACACTGAAGCTTTCTTT.

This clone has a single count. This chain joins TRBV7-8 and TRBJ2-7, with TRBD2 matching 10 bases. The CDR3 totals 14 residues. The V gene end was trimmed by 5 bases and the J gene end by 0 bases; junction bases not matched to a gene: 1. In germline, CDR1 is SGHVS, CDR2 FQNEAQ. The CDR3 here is CASSPSGSSYEQYF. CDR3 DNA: TGTGCCAGCAGCCCTAGCGGGAGCTCCTACGAGCAGTACTTC.

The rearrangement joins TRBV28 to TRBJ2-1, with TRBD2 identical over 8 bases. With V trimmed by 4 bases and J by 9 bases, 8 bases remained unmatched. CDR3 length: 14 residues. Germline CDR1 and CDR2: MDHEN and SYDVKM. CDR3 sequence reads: CASSWAGTRVEQFF. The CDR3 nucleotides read TGTGCCAGCAGTTGGGCCGGGACTAGGGTTGAGCAGTTCTTC.

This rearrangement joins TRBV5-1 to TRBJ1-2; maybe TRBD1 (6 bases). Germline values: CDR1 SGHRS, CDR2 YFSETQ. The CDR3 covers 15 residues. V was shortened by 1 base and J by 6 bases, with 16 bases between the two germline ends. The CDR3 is CASSLIKGGTDGYTF. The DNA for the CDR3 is TGCGCCAGCAGCTTGATTAAGGGGGGAACTGATGGCTACACCTTC.

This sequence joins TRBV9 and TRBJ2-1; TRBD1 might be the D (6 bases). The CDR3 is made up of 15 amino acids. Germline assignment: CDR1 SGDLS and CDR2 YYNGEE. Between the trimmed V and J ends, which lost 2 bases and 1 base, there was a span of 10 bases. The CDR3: CASSVRGGSYNEQFF. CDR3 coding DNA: TGTGCCAGCAGCGTCAGGGGTGGGTCCTACAATGAGCAGTTCTTC.

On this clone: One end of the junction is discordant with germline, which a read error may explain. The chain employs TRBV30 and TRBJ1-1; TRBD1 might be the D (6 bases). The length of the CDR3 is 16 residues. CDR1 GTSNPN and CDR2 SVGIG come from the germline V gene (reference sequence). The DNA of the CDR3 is TGTGCCTCGAGTCGGGGACGAGGACAGTTGAACACTGAAGCTTTCTTT. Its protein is CASSRGRGQLNTEAFF.

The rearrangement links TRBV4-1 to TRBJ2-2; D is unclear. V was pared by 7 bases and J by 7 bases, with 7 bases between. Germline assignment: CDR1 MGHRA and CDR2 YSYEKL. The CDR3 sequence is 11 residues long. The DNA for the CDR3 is TGCGCCAGCAAACAGTTCGGGGAGCTGTTTTTT. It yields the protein CASKQFGELFF.

CDR3 sequence (DNA): TGTGCCAGCAGCGTAGAAAGCAATCAGCCCCAGCATTTT. Translation: CASSVESNQPQHF. The chain is built from TRBV9 and TRBJ1-5; D is undetermined. The CDR3 totals 13 residues. Trimming cost V 0 bases and J 1 base, with 2 bases left between them. Germline V gives CDR1 SGDLS, CDR2 YYNGEE.

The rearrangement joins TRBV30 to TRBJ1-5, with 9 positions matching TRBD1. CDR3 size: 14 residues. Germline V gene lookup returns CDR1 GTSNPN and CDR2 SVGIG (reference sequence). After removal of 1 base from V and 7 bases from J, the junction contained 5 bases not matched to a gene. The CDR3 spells CAWSATGGRQPQHF. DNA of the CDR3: TGTGCCTGGAGTGCGACAGGGGGAAGGCAGCCCCAGCATTTT. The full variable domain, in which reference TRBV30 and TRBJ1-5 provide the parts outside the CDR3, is SQTIHQWPATLVQPVGSPLSLECTVEGTSNPNLYWYRQAAGRGLQLLFYSVGIGQISSEVPQNLSASRPQDRQFILSSKKLLLSDSGFYLCAWSATGGRQPQHFGDGTRLSIL.